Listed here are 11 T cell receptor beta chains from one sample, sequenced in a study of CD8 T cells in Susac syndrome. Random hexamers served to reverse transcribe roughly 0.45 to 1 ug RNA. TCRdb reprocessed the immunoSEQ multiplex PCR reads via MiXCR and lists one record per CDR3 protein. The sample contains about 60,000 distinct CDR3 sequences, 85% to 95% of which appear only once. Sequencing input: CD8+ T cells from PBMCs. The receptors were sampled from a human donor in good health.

The CDR3 region has the DNA TGTGCCAGCAGCCCGTTTGCAGATACGCAGTATTTT. This sequence encodes CASSPFADTQYF. This chain connects TRBV16 to TRBJ2-3; unclear D gene. Trimming removed 4 bases at V and 4 bases at J, with 6 bases between. Germline V gene data show CDR1 as KGHSY and CDR2 as FQNENV. CDR3 length: 12 amino acids. The full variable domain, its missing parts supplied by reference TRBV16 and TRBJ2-3, is GEEVAQTPKHLVRGEGQKAKLYCAPIKGHSYVFWYQQVLKNEFKFLISFQNENVFDETGMPKERFSAKCLPNSPCSLEIQATKLEDSAVYFCASSPFADTQYFGPGTRLTVL.

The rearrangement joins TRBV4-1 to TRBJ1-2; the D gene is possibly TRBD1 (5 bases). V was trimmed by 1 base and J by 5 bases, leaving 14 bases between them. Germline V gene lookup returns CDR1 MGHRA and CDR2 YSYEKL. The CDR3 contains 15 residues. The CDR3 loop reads CASSQVVGGMYGYTF. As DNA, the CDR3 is TGCGCCAGCAGCCAAGTTGTGGGGGGGATGTATGGCTACACCTTC.

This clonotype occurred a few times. For the CDR3, the DNA is TGTGCCAGCAGTCGGACAGCCTCCTACGAGCAGTACTTC. Encoded protein: CASSRTASYEQYF. This chain uses TRBV27 with TRBJ2-7; weak D call: TRBD1 (6 bases). The germline CDR1 and CDR2 sequences are MNHEY and SMNVEV (reference sequence). The CDR3 sequence is 13 residues long. The ends were cut back, 5 bases at V and 0 bases at J, with 8 bases in the middle.

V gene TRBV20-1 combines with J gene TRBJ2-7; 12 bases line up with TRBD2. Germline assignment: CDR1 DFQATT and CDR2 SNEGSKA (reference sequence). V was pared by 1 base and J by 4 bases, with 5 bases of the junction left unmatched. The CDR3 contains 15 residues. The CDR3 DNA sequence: TGCAGTGCTAGAGGGACTAGCGGGGCTTCGTACGAGCAGTACTTC. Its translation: CSARGTSGASYEQYF.

CDR3 sequence reads: CSVEDVAGGKDGYTF. As DNA, the CDR3 is TGCAGCGTTGAAGACGTGGCAGGGGGCAAGGATGGCTACACCTTC. This sequence joins TRBV29-1 and TRBJ1-2; 8 nucleotides agree with TRBD1. This CDR3 has 15 residues. V lost 0 bases, J lost 6 bases, and 9 bases stayed unmatched. Looked up from germline, CDR1 is SQVTM and CDR2 is ANQGSEA.

The CDR3 region has the DNA TGTGCCAGCAGTCCGACGGACACACCGACTAACTATGGCTACACCTTC. Translated, it gives CASSPTDTPTNYGYTF. V usage is TRBV9 and J usage is TRBJ1-2; D is possibly TRBD1 (5 bases). The V end lost 5 bases, the J end lost 0 bases, and 17 bases lay between the germline ends. Germline V lookup: CDR1 SGDLS, CDR2 YYNGEE. The CDR3 runs to 16 residues.

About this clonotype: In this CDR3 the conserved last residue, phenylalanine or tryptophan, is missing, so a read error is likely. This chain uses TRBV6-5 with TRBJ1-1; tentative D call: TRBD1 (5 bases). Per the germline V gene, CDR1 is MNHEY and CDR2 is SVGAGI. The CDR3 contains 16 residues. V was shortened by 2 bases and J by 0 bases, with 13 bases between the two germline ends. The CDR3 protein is CASSYLRTRMNTEAFL. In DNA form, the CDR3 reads TGTGCCAGCAGTTACCTTAGGACACGAATGAACACTGAAGCTTTCCTT.

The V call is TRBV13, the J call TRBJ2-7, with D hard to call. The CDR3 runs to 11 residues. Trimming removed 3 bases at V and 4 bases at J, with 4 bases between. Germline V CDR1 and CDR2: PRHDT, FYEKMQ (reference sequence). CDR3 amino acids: CASSLEYEQYF. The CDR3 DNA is TGTGCCAGCAGCTTGGAGTACGAGCAGTACTTC.

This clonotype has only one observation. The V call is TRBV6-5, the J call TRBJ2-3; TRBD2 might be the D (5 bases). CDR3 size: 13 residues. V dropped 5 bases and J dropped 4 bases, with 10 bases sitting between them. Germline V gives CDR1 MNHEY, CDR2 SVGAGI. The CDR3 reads CASSPLGADTQYF. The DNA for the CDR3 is TGTGCCAGCAGTCCGCTCGGGGCAGATACGCAGTATTTT.

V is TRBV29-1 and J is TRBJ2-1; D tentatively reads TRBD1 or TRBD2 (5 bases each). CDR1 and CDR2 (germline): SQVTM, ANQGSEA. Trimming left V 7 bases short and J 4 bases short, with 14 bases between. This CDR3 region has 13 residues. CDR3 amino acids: CSGFGTDYNEQFF. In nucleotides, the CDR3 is TGCAGCGGTTTCGGGACGGATTACAATGAGCAGTTCTTC.

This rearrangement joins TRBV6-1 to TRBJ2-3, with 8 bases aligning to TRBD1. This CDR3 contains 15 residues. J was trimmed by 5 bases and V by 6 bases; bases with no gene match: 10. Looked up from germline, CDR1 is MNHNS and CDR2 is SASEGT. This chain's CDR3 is CASSPPGQGVDTQYF. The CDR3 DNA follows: TGTGCCAGCAGCCCCCCCGGACAGGGCGTAGATACGCAGTATTTT.